Described below is a single T cell receptor beta chain sequence and its context. Its target is unknown. Donors had nominal health at sampling but likely had unrecorded immune exposures. 13 Jbeta primers and 60 Vbeta primers were used for the PCR. The protocol was immunoSEQ multiplex PCR, while the TCRdb copy is restricted to in-frame clones and leaves out a portion. The data show some 200,000 clones, with 70% seen just once and about 3% held by the top ten. Germline lookup yields CDR1 MDHEN and CDR2 SYDVKM. This CDR3 region has 14 residues. V gave up 8 bases and J gave up 3 bases; unmatched junction bases: 7. These data belong to a study of cytomegalovirus exposure and HLA in healthy donors. General study points: According to a later analysis, donors in an Asian-associated ancestry cluster reportedly had fewer N-insertions than the roughly 720-donor mean.

This chain uses TRBV28 with TRBJ2-5, with 9 bases matching TRBD1. This clonotype was obtained from a man aged 35 to 55 in good health and CMV-seropositive. Specimen: PBMCs. CDR3: CASVPGQGEETQYF. CDR3 sequence (DNA): TGTGCCAGCGTCCCGGGACAGGGAGAAGAGACCCAGTACTTC.